The text below deals with one T cell receptor (beta chain). Germline V gives CDR1 MNHEY, CDR2 SVGAGI. The CDR3 extends over 14 amino acids. V gave up 2 bases and J gave up 6 bases; unmatched junction bases: 6. The data originate from a study of T-cell reconstitution after alpha-beta-depleted transplantation in children. The TCRbeta library was prepared with unique molecular identifiers. TCRdb analysed the PCR reads with MiXCR anew, one entry per CDR3 protein. The sample records approximately 400,000 distinct CDR3 sequences, about a tenth being singletons. Sequencing was performed on PBMCs from the stem cell graft donor, taken from the stem cell graft. This TCR came from a human donor who donated a stem cell graft to a child with acute myeloid leukemia. The V and J genes are TRBV6-5 and TRBJ1-2; 7 nucleotides line up with TRBD1. DNA for the CDR3: TGTGCCAGCAGTTACAAAGGGGGCGCGGATGGCTACACCTTC. As protein: CASSYKGGADGYTF.